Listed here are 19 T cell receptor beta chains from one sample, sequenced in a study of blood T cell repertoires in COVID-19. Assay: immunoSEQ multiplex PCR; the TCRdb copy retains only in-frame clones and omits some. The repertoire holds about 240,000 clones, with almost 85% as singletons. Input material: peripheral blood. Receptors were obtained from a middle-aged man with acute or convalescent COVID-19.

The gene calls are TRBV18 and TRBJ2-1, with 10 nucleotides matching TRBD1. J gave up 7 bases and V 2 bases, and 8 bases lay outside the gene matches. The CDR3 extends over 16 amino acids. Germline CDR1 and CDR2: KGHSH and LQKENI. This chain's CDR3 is CASSPFRQGAGNEQFF. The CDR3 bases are TGTGCCAGCTCACCATTTCGACAGGGGGCTGGGAATGAGCAGTTCTTC.

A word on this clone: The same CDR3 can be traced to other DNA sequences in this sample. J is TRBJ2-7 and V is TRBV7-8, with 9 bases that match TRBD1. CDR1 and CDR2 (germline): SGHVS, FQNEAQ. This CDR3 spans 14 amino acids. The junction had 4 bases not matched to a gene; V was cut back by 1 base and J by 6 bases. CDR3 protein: CASSLGQGGAEQYF. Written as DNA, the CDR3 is TGTGCCAGCAGCTTAGGACAGGGGGGGGCCGAGCAGTACTTC.

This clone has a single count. The CDR3 spells CASSFTGGAPYGYTF. DNA for the CDR3: TGTGCCAGTAGTTTCACAGGGGGCGCCCCCTATGGCTACACCTTC. This chain links TRBV19 with TRBJ1-2; 9 bases are a match to TRBD1. CDR1 is LNHDA and CDR2 is SQIVND in the germline V gene (reference sequence). The J segment lost 4 bases and the V segment lost 5 bases, leaving 8 bases of the junction unmatched. The CDR3 totals 15 residues. Using reference TRBV19 and TRBJ1-2 for the parts outside the CDR3, the full variable domain is DGGITQSPKYLFRKEGQNVTLSCEQNLNHDAMYWYRQDPGQGLRLIYYSQIVNDFQKGDIAEGYSVSREKKESFPLTVTSAQKNPTAFYLCASSFTGGAPYGYTFGSGTRLTVV.

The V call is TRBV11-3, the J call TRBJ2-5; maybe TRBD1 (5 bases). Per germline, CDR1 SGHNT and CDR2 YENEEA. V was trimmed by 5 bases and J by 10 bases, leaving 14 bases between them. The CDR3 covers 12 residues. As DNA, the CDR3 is TGTGCCAGCAGCACCAGGGAAGTGGGCCAGTACTTC. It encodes CASSTREVGQYF.

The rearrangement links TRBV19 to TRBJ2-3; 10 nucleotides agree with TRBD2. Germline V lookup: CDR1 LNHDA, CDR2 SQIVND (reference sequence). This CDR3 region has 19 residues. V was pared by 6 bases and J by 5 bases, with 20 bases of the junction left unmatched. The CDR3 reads CASSRRASGRNWAQDTQYF. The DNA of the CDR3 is TGTGCCAGTAGCCGGCGGGCTAGCGGGAGAAATTGGGCGCAAGATACGCAGTATTTT.

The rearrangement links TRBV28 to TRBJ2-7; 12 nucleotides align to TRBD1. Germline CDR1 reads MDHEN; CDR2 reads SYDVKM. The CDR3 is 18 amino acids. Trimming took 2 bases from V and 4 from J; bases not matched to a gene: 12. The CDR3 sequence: CASSLGGGGTGGGYEQYF. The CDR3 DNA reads TGTGCCAGCAGTTTAGGGGGTGGAGGGACAGGGGGCGGTTACGAGCAGTACTTC.

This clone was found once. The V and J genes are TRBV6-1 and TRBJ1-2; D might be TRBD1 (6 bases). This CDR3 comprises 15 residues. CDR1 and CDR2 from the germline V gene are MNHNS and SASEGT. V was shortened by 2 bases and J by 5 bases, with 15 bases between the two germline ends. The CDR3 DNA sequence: TGTGCCAGCAGTGAACAGTCGGGAGGGGGATATGGCTACACCTTC. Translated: CASSEQSGGGYGYTF.

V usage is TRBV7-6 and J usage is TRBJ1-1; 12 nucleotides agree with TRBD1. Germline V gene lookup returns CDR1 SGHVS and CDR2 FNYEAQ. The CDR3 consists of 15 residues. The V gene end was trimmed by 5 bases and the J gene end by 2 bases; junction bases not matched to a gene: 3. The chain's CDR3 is CASSPGTGGNTEAFF. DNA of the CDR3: TGTGCCAGCAGCCCTGGGACAGGGGGCAACACTGAAGCTTTCTTT.

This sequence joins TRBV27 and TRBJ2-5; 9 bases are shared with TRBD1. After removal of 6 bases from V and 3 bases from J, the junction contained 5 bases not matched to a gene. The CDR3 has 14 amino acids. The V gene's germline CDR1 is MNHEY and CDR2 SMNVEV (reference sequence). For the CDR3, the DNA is TGTGCCAGCAGCCCGGGACAGGGAAAAGAGACCCAGTACTTC. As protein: CASSPGQGKETQYF.

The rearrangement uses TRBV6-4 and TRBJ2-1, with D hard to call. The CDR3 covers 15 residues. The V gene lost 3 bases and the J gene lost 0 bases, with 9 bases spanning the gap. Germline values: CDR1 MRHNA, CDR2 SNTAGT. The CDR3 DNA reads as TGTGCCAGCAGTGAAACCGGTTACTCCTACAATGAGCAGTTCTTC. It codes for CASSETGYSYNEQFF.

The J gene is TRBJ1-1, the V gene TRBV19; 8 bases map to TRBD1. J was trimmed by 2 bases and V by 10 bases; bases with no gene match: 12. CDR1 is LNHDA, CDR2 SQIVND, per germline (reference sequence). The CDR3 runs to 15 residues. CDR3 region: CATRSSGGFNTEAFF. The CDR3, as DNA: TGTGCCACTCGAAGCTCAGGGGGCTTCAACACTGAAGCTTTCTTT.

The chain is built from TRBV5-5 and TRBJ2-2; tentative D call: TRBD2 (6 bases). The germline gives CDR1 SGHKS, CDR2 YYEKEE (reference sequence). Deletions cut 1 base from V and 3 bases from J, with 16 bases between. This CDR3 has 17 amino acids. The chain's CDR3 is CASSLSAAGPDTGELFF. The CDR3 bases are TGTGCCAGCAGCTTGAGCGCGGCGGGGCCCGACACCGGGGAGCTGTTTTTT.

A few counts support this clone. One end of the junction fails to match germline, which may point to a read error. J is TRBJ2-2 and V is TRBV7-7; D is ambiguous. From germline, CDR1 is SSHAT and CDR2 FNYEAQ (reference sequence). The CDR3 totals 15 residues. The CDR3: CASSLEWPNTGELFF. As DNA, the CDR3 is TGTGCTAGCAGCTTAGAATGGCCGAACACCGGGGAGCTGTTTTTT.

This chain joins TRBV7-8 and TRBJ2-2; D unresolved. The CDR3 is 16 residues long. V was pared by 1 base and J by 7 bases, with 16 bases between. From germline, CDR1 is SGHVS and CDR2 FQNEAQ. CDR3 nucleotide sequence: TGTGCCAGCAGCTTAGAAGTCCTGCCCGCCGGCGGGGAGCTGTTTTTT. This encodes CASSLEVLPAGGELFF.

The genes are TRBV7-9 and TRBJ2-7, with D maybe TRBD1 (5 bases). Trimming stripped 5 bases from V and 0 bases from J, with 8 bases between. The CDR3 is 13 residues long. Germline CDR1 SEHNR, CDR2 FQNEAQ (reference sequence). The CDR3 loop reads CASSGHNSYEQYF. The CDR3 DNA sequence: TGTGCCAGCAGCGGACATAACTCCTACGAGCAGTACTTC.

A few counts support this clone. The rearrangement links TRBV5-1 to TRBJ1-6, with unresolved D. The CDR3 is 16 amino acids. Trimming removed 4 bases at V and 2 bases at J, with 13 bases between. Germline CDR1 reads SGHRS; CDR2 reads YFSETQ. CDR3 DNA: TGCGCCAGCAGCAGGGAGTCGAATGCCTATAATTCACCCCTCCACTTT. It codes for CASSRESNAYNSPLHF.

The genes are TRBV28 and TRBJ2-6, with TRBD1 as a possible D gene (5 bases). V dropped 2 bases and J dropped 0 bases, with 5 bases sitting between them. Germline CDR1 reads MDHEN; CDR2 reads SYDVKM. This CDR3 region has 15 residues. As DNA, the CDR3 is TGTGCCAGCAGTTTACAGGGCTCTGGGGCCAACGTCCTGACTTTC. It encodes CASSLQGSGANVLTF.

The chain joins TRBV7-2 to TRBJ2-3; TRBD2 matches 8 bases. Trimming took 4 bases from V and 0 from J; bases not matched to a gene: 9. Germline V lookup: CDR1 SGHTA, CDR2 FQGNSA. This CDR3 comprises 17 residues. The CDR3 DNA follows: TGTGCCAGCAGCTCACCCGGAGCGGGGGCTAGCACAGATACGCAGTATTTT. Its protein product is CASSSPGAGASTDTQYF.

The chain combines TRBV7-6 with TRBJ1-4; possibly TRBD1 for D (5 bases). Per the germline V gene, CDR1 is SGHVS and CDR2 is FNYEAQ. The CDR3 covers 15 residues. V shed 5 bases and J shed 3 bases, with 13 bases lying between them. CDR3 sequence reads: CASSHRGVPNEKLFF. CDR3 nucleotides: TGTGCCAGCAGCCACCGGGGGGTCCCTAATGAAAAACTGTTTTTT.